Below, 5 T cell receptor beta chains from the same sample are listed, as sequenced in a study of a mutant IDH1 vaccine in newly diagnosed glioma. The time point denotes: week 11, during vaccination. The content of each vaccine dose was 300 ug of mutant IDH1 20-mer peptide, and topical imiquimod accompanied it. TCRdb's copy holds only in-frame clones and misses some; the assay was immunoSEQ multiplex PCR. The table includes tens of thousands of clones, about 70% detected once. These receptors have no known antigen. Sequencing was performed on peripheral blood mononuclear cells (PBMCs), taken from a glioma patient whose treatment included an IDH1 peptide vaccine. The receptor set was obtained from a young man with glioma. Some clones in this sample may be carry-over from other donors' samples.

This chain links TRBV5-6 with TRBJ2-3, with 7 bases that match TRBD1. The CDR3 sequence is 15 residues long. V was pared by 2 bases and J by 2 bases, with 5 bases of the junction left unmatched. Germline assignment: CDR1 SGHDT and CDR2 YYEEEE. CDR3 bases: TGTGCCAGCAGCTTACCGGGACAGAACACAGATACGCAGTATTTT. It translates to CASSLPGQNTDTQYF. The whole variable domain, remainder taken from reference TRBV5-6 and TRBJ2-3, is DAGVTQSPTHLIKTRGQQVTLRCSPKSGHDTVSWYQQALGQGPQFIFQYYEEEERQRGNFPDRFSGHQFPNYSSELNVNALLLGDSALYLCASSLPGQNTDTQYFGPGTRLTVL.

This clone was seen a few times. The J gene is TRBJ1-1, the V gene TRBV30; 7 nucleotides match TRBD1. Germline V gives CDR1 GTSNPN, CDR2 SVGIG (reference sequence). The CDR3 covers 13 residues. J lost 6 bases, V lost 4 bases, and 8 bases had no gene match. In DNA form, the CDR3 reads TGTGCCTGGATTGGGACAGTCGAGGCTGAAGCTTTCTTT. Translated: CAWIGTVEAEAFF.

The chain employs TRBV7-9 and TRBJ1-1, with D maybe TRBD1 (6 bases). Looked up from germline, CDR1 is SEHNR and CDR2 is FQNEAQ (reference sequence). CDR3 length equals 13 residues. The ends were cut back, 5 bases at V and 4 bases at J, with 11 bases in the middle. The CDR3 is CASSPEGGTEAFF. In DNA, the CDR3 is TGTGCCAGCAGCCCTGAGGGGGGCACTGAAGCTTTCTTT.

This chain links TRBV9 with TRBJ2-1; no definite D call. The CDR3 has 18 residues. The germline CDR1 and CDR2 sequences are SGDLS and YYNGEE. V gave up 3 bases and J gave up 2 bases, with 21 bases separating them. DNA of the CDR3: TGTGCCAGCAGCGGTAGTAGGTCAGTGGTGATTACCTACAATGAGCAGTTCTTC. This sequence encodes CASSGSRSVVITYNEQFF.

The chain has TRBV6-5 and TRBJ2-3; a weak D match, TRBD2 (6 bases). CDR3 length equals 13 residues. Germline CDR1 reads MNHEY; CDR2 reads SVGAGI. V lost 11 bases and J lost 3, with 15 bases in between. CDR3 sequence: CASGDPGTDTQYF. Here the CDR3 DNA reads TGTGCCTCGGGAGACCCCGGGACAGATACGCAGTATTTT.